The rows below give T cell receptor beta chains drawn from one sample of a study of OX40 agonist ivuxolimab in advanced cancers. Repertoires were generated with immunoSEQ multiplex PCR, while TCRdb's copy carries only in-frame clones and drops some. Counted here are about 68,000 clones, 83% occurring once; the ten biggest clones make up roughly 1.4%. The material sequenced was CD4+ or CD8+ T cells sorted from blood, taken in a trial of the OX40 agonist ivuxolimab. The receptors were sampled from an adult with an advanced solid tumor such as melanoma, head and neck, liver or kidney cancer. CDR3s include the opening cysteine and the closing phenylalanine or tryptophan. Each record gives: clone size, J gene, CDR3 length, V gene, CDR3 protein. Size tells how often a clone was seen (once, few, many) or the class of an expanded clone, and some rows leave it out.

clone size: -; J gene: TRBJ2-3; CDR3 length: 14; V gene: TRBV11-3; CDR3 protein: CASSLAGDTDTQYF
clone size: -; J gene: TRBJ2-7; CDR3 length: 15; V gene: TRBV5-1; CDR3 protein: CASSSRDRGFYEQYF
clone size: -; J gene: TRBJ2-7; CDR3 length: 13; V gene: TRBV29-1; CDR3 protein: CSVSTGSPYEQYF
clone size: -; J gene: TRBJ1-2; CDR3 length: 15; V gene: TRBV4-2; CDR3 protein: CASSQEGDRVYGYTF
clone size: few; J gene: TRBJ1-3; CDR3 length: 16; V gene: TRBV28; CDR3 protein: CASSSFSIRSRDTIYF
clone size: -; J gene: TRBJ2-7; CDR3 length: 15; V gene: TRBV7-9; CDR3 protein: CASSLQGGASYEQYF
clone size: -; J gene: TRBJ1-3; CDR3 length: 19; V gene: TRBV5-1; CDR3 protein: CASSFLPPKQGSSGNTIYF
clone size: -; J gene: TRBJ1-5; CDR3 length: 12; V gene: TRBV12-5; CDR3 protein: CASGDQYQPQHF
clone size: -; J gene: TRBJ1-1; CDR3 length: 14; V gene: TRBV15; CDR3 protein: CATSRGGAGTEAFF
clone size: -; J gene: TRBJ2-7; CDR3 length: 14; V gene: TRBV6-1; CDR3 protein: CASSRAGTAYEQYF
clone size: -; J gene: TRBJ2-3; CDR3 length: 14; V gene: TRBV27; CDR3 protein: CASRLLAGVDTQYF
clone size: -; J gene: TRBJ2-7; CDR3 length: 14; V gene: TRBV27; CDR3 protein: CASSAEQWAYEQYF
clone size: -; J gene: TRBJ2-1; CDR3 length: 16; V gene: TRBV29-1; CDR3 protein: CSVHPPAGISYNEQFF
clone size: -; J gene: TRBJ2-3; CDR3 length: 16; V gene: TRBV5-1; CDR3 protein: CASSEDSGALGDTQYF
clone size: -; J gene: TRBJ2-5; CDR3 length: 12; V gene: TRBV19; CDR3 protein: CASSFLEGAQYF
clone size: -; J gene: TRBJ2-1; CDR3 length: 15; V gene: TRBV2; CDR3 protein: CASRSDREPYNEQFF
clone size: -; J gene: TRBJ2-7; CDR3 length: 13; V gene: TRBV19; CDR3 protein: CASRGGEDYEQYF
clone size: -; J gene: TRBJ2-1; CDR3 length: 15; V gene: TRBV29-1; CDR3 protein: CSVLARDRGNNEQFF
clone size: -; J gene: TRBJ2-7; CDR3 length: 16; V gene: TRBV6-1; CDR3 protein: CASSAKRGGISYEQYF
clone size: -; J gene: TRBJ2-6; CDR3 length: 18; V gene: TRBV7-6; CDR3 protein: CASSPGPAASSGANVLTF
clone size: -; J gene: TRBJ2-7; CDR3 length: 14; V gene: TRBV2; CDR3 protein: CASSGRADLYEQYF
clone size: -; J gene: TRBJ1-1; CDR3 length: 14; V gene: TRBV6-1; CDR3 protein: CASMTGIMNTEAFF
clone size: -; J gene: TRBJ2-1; CDR3 length: 12; V gene: TRBV30; CDR3 protein: CAWTSSPNEQFF
clone size: -; J gene: TRBJ1-1; CDR3 length: 13; V gene: TRBV30; CDR3 protein: CAWVPRANTEAFF
clone size: -; J gene: TRBJ2-2; CDR3 length: 16; V gene: TRBV19; CDR3 protein: CASSPGQGVNTGELFF
clone size: -; J gene: TRBJ2-5; CDR3 length: 15; V gene: TRBV18; CDR3 protein: CASSPRDRVQETQYF
clone size: -; J gene: TRBJ1-1; CDR3 length: 13; V gene: TRBV5-1; CDR3 protein: CASSLSLNTEAFF
clone size: -; J gene: TRBJ2-7; CDR3 length: 16; V gene: TRBV14; CDR3 protein: CASSPWSSGGAYEQYF
clone size: -; J gene: TRBJ1-3; CDR3 length: 16; V gene: TRBV9; CDR3 protein: CASSRLQGGSGNTIYF